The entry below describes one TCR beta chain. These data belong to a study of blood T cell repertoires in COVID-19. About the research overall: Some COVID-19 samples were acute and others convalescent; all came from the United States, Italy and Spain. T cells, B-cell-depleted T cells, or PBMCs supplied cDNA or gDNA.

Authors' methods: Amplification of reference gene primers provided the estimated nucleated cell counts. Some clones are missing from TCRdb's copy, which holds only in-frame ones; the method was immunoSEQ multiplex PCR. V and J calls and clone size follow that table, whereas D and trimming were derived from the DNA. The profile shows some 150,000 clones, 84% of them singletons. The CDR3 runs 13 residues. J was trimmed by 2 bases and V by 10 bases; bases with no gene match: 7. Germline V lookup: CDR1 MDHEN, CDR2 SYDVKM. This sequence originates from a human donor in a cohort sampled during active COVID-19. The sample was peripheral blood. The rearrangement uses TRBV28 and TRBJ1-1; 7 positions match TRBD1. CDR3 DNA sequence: TGTGCCACCCGGGACAGCCTTAACACTGAAGCTTTCTTT. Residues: CATRDSLNTEAFF.